This T cell receptor beta chain was profiled in a study of regulatory T cells in long-lasting Graves disease. Overall study findings and caveats: With persistent disease, TRBV28, TRBJ1-2 and TRBJ2-5 were the favored segments. Accuracy was possibly reduced by small sample size.

This clonotype was seen only a few times. Its antigen is not identified. Specified time point: newly diagnosed GD, antithyroid drugs for less than 3 months. Following extraction of RNA from PBMCs, that RNA was used to make the TCR library. Germline V lookup: CDR1 MNHEY, CDR2 SMNVEV (reference sequence). V lost 7 bases, J lost 5 bases, and 7 bases stayed unmatched. This CDR3 has 13 residues. With iRepertoire HTBI primers and Arm-PCR of CDR3 regions, TCR beta libraries were built. TCRdb independently ran MiXCR on the multiplex PCR reads; one entry per CDR3 protein. The table has about 440,000 distinct CDR3 sequences, approximately 15% seen once. These sequences were also reported in another study, on T cells in Graves' hyperthyroidism and ophthalmopathy. That investigation notes: Absent ophthalmopathy progression within 18 months defined stable Graves' hyperthyroidism. Those patients with uncontrolled infection, other autoimmune disease, pregnancy or lactation were excluded.

The chain has TRBV27 and TRBJ1-2, with TRBD1 matching 7 bases. The TCR originated in a woman under 40 with Graves disease. This specimen was peripheral blood mononuclear cells (PBMCs), taken at new diagnosis, from a patient treated with antithyroid drugs. Here the CDR3 reads CASKAGGFYGYTF. CDR3 DNA: TGTGCCAGCAAGGCAGGGGGTTTTTATGGCTACACCTTC.